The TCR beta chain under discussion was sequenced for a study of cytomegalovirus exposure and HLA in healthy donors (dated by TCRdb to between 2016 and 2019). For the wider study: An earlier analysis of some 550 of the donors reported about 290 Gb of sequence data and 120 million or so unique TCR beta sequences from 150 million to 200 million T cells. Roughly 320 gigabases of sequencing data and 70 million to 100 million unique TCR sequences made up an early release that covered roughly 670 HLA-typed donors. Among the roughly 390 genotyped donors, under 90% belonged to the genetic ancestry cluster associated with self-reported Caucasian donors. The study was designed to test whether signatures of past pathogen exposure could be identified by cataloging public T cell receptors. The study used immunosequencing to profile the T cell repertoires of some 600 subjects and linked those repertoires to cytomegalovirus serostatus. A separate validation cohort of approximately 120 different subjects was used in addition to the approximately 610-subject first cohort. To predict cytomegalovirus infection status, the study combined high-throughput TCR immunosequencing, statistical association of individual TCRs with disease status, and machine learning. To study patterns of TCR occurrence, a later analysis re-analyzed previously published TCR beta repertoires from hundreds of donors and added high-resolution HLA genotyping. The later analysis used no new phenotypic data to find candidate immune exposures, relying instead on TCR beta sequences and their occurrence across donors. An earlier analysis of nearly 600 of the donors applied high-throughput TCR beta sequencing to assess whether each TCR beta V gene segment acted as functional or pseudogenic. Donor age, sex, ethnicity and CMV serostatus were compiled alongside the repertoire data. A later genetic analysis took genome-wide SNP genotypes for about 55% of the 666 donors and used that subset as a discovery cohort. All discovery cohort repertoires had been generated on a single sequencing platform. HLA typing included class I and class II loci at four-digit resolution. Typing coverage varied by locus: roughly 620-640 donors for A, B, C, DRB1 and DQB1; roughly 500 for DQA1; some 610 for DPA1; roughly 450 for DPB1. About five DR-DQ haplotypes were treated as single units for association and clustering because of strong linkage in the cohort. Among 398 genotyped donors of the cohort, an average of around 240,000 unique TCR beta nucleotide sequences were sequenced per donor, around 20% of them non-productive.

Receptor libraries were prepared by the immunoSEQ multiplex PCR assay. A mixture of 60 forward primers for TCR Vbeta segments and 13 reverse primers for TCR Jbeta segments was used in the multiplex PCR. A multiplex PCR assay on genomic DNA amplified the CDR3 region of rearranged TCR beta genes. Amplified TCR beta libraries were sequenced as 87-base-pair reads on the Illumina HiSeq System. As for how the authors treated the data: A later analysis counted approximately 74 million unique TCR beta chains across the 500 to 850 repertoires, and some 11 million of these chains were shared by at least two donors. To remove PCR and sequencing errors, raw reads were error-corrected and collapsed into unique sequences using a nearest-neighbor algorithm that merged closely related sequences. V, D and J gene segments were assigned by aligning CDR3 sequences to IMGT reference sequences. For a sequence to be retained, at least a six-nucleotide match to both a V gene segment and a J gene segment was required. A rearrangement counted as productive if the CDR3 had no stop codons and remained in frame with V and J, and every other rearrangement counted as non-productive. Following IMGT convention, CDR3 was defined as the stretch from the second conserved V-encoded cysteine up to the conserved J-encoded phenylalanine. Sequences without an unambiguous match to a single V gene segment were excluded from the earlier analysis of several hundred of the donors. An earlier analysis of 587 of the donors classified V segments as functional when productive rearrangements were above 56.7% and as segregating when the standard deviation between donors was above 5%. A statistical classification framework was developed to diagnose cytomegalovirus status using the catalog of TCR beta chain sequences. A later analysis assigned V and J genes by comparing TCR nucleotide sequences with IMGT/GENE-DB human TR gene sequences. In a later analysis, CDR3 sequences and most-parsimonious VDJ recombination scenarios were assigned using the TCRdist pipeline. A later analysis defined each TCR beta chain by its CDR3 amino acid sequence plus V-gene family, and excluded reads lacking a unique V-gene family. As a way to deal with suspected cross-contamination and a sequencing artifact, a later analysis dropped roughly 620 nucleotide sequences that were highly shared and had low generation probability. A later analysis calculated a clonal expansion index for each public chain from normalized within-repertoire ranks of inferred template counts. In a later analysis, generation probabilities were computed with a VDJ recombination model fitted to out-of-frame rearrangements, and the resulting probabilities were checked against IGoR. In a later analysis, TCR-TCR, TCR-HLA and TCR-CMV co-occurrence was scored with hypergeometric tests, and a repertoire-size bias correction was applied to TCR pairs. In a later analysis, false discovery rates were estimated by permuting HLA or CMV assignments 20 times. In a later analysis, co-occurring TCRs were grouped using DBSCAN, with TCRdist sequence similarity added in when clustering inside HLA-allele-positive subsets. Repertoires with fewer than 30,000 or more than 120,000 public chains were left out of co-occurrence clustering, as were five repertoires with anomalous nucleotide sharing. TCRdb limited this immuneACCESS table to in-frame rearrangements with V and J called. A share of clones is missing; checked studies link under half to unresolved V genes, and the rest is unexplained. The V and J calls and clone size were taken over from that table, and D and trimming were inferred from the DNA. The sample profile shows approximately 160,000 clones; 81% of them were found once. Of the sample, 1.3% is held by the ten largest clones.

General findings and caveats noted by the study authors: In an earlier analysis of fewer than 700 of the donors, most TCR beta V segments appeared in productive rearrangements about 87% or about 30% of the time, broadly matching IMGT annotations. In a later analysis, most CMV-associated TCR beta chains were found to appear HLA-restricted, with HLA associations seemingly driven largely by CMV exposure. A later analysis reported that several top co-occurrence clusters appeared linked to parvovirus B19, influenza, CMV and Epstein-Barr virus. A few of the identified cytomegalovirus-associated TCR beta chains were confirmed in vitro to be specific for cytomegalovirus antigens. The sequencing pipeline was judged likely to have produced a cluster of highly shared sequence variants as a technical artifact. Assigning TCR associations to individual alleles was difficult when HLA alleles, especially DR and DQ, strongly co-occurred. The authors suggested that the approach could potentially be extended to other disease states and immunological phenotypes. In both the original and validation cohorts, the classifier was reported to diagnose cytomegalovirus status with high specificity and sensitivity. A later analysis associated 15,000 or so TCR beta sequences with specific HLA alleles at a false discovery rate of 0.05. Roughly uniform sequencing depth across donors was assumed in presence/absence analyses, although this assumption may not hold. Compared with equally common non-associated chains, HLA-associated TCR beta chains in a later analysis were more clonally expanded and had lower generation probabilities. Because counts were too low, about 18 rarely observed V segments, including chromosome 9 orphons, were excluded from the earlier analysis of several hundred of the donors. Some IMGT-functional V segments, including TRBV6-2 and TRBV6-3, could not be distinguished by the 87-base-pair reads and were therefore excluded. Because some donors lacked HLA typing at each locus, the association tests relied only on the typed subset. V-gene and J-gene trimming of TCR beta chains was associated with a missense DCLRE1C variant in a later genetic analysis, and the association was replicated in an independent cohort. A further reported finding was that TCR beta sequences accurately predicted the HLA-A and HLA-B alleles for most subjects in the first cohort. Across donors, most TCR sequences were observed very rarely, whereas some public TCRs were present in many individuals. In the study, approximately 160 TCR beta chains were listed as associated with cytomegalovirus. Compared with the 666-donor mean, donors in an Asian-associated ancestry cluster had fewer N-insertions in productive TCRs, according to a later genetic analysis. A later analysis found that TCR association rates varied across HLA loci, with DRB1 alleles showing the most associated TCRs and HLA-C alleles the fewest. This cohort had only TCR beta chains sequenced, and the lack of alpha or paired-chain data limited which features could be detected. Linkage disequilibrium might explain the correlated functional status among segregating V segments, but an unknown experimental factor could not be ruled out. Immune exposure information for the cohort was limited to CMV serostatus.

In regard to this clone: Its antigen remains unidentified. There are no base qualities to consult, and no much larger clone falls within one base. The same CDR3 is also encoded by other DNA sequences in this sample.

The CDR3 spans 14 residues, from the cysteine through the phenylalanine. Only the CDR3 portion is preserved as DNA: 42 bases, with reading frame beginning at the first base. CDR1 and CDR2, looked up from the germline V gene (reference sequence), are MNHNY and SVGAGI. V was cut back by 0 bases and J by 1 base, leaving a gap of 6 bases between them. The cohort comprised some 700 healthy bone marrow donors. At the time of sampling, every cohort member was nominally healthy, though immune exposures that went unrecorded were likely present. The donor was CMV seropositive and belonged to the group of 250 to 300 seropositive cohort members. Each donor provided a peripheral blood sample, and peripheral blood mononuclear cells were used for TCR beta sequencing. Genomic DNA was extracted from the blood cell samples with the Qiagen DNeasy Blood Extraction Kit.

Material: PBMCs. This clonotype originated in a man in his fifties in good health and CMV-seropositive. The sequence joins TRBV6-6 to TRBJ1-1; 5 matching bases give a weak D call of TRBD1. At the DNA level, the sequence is TGTGCCAGCAGTTACTCAAGGGGGAACACTGAAGCTTTCTTT. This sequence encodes CASSYSRGNTEAFF.